Described below is a single T cell receptor (beta chain) sequence and its context. Its antigen target is currently unknown. No qualities accompany the bases; no much larger clone lies one base away. As encoded in the germline V gene, CDR1 is KGHSY while CDR2 is FQNENV. V loses 4 bases, J loses 7 bases, and the germline ends lie 13 bases apart. The CDR3 starts with the cysteine, ends with the phenylalanine, and has 13 residues. The sequence is cut down to CDR3 DNA, 39 bases in frame from base 1. Library preparation used RT-PCR. Reads for this sample came from an Illumina MiSeq. TCRdb reworked the public reads: Q25 trimming with fastp, MiXCR clone assembly, productive beta chains retained. A single entry per CDR3 protein holds the most common genes and DNA from its merged rows. The sample records more than 600,000 distinct CDR3 sequences, 14% of which are singletons. Clones ranked in the top ten supply 3.6% of the sample.

This entry belongs to a study (dated by TCRdb to the mid-2010s). The specimen was memory CD4+ T cells from blood. The chain is encoded by TRBV16 joined to TRBJ1-2, with no confidently assigned D gene. This clonotype was sampled from a female donor in good health, serving as a healthy control. The nucleotide sequence reads TGTGCCAGCAGCCCTGTCGGGTTAATTGGCTACACCTTC. Its protein is CASSPVGLIGYTF.